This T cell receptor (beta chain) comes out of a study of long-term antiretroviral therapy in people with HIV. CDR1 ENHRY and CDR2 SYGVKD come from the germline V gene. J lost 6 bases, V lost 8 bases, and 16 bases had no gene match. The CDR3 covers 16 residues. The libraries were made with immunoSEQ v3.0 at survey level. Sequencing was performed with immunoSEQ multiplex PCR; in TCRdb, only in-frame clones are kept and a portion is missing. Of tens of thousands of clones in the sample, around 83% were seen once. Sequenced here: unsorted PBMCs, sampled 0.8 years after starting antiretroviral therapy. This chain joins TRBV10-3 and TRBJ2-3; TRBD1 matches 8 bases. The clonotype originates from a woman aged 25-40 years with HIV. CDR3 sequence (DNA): TGTGCCATCTGGTCAGGCATGCAGGGGGCAGCGGATACGCAGTATTTT. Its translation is CAIWSGMQGAADTQYF.